The rows below give T cell receptor beta chains drawn from one sample of a study of prognosis after radiotherapy for stage I lung cancer. TCRdb used MiXCR to reprocess the multiplex PCR reads, holding one entry per CDR3 protein. The sample contains tens of thousands of distinct CDR3 sequences, around a third of which appear only once. The sequencing used PBMCs, collected before or after stereotactic body radiation therapy (not recorded which). The source is a donor over 45 with non-small cell lung cancer. The CDR3 runs from the conserved cysteine through the conserved F or W. The D gene is left open where the match is weak. Clone size is given for some rows only: seen once, a few or many times, or a class if the clone is expanded.

J,size,D,V,DNA,CDR3
TRBJ2-2,many,TRBD1,TRBV24-1,TGTGCCACCAGTGATCGGACAGGGTCGAACACCGGGGAGCTGTTTTTT,CATSDRTGSNTGELFF
TRBJ1-5,once,.,TRBV6-5,TGTGCCAGCAGTTACTCGGGGTCCAGCAATCAGCCCCAGCATTTT,CASSYSGSSNQPQHF
TRBJ2-3,many,.,TRBV11-2,TGTGCCAGCAGCTCCGGACGGAAAATTTACACAGATACGCAGTATTTT,CASSSGRKIYTDTQYF
TRBJ2-7,.,.,TRBV19,TGTGCCAGTAACACCCCGGGAAGAGAATACGAGCAGCACTTC,CASNTPGREYEQHF
TRBJ2-7,few,.,TRBV5-5,TGTGCCAGCAGCTTGCGGGACGATCACTACGAGCAGTACTTC,CASSLRDDHYEQYF
TRBJ2-7,many,TRBD1,TRBV27,TGTGCCAGCAGAAATCGGGACAGCTCCTACGAGCAGTACTTC,CASRNRDSSYEQYF
TRBJ2-7,many,.,TRBV12-3/TRBV12-4,TGTGCCAGCAGTTGGCGTCTTCCCTACGAGCAGTACTTC,CASSWRLPYEQYF
TRBJ2-2,many,.,TRBV11-2,TGTGCCAGCAGCTTAGAGTTGTACACCGGGGAGCTGTTTTTT,CASSLELYTGELFF
TRBJ1-5,.,.,TRBV28,TGTGCCAGGCAGCCTCAAGACAGGCCCATGGCAATCAGCCAGCATTTT,CARQPQDRPMAISQHF
TRBJ2-7,few,TRBD1,TRBV5-4,TGTGCCAGCAGCTCCCAGGGGGCGTCCTACGAGCAGTACTTC,CASSSQGASYEQYF
TRBJ2-7,.,.,TRBV6-1,TGTGCCAGCAGGGATATAGGGAGATCCTACGAGCAGTACTTC,CASRDIGRSYEQYF
TRBJ1-5,many,.,TRBV27,TGTGCCAGCAGTTTTAATCCATATAGCAATCAGCCCCAGCATTTT,CASSFNPYSNQPQHF
TRBJ1-2,.,.,TRBV20-1,TGCAGTGTCTCCGAGGACAGCTATGGCCACACCTTC,CSVSEDSYGHTF
TRBJ2-7,many,TRBD1,TRBV16,TGTGCCAGCAGCTATAAACAGGGGATGGACCACGAGCAGTACTTC,CASSYKQGMDHEQYF
TRBJ2-3,many,TRBD1,TRBV4-1,TGCGCCAGCAGCCAAGATTCTCCGGGACAGGGTACAGATACGCAGTATTTT,CASSQDSPGQGTDTQYF
TRBJ1-2,many,TRBD1,TRBV6-1,TGTGCCAGCAGCTTAGGGGGCGTGTTCTATGGCTACACCTTC,CASSLGGVFYGYTF
TRBJ2-2,many,TRBD1,TRBV6-5,TGTGCCAGCAGTTACACCGGGACAGGGGTCGGCACCGGGGAGCTGTTTTTT,CASSYTGTGVGTGELFF
TRBJ2-5,many,.,TRBV28,TGTGCCAGCAACCGCCGGGAGCAAGAGACCCAGTACTTC,CASNRREQETQYF
TRBJ2-7,many,TRBD2,TRBV5-1,TGCGCCAGCAGCTTTAGCGGGGGGGGAACCTACGAGCAGTACTTC,CASSFSGGGTYEQYF
TRBJ2-1,medium-sized,.,TRBV28,TGTGCCAGCAGTTTTCTTCTTATGGGCGGGCACATCTACAATGAGCAGTTCTTC,CASSFLLMGGHIYNEQFF
TRBJ1-2,.,.,TRBV5-1,TGCGCCAGCAGCTTTCAGGTCCGGAAGCGGGGCTACACCTTC,CASSFQVRKRGYTF
TRBJ1-5,many,TRBD1,TRBV20-1,TGCAGTGCCCTCCCGGGACAGCTTCACAATCAGCCCCAGCATTTT,CSALPGQLHNQPQHF
TRBJ1-1,medium-sized,.,TRBV2,TGTGCCAGCAGTGAAGCGGAACGGGCTTCATGGGGCACTGAAGCTTTCTTT,CASSEAERASWGTEAFF
TRBJ1-1,medium-sized,.,TRBV27,TGTGCCAGCAGTACTCGACAGGAAAACACTGAAGCTTTCTTT,CASSTRQENTEAFF
TRBJ1-2,many,TRBD1,TRBV5-4,TGTGCCAGCAGCTTGAACCAGGGGGCGGGGGGCTACACCTTC,CASSLNQGAGGYTF
TRBJ1-5,many,.,TRBV29-1,TGCAGCGTTGAGGTGGAGCGAAGTCAGCCCCAGCATTTT,CSVEVERSQPQHF
TRBJ2-2,many,TRBD1,TRBV3-1,TGTGCCAGCAGCCAAGAAAGGGGGCTTACTGTGGGGAGCGGGGAGCTGTTTTTT,CASSQERGLTVGSGELFF
TRBJ2-7,many,TRBD1,TRBV20-1,TGCAGTGCTAGGGGACAGAGCTCCTACGAGCAGTACTTC,CSARGQSSYEQYF
TRBJ2-4,many,.,TRBV20-1,TGCAGTGCTAGACCCCAGGGGTTAGTGACCAAAAACATTCAGTACTTC,CSARPQGLVTKNIQYF
TRBJ2-1,many,TRBD2,TRBV19,TGTGCCAGTAGCATCGGGACTAGCGGGGACAATGAGCAGTTCTTC,CASSIGTSGDNEQFF
TRBJ2-5,.,.,TRBV5-6,TGTGGCAGCAGCTCGCAGGGACTTGAAGAGACCCAGTACTTC,CGSSSQGLEETQYF
TRBJ1-5,many,TRBD1,TRBV6-5,TGTGCCAGCAGTTACTCGACGGGGACAGGGCATCAGCCCCAGCATTTT,CASSYSTGTGHQPQHF
TRBJ1-4,many,.,TRBV12-3/TRBV12-4,TGTGCCAGCACCCTCGGACAAGAAAAACTGTTTTTT,CASTLGQEKLFF
TRBJ2-7,.,.,TRBV12-5,TGTGCTAGTGGCTTGCACGAAGCTGGCGAGCAGTACTTC,CASGLHEAGEQYF
TRBJ1-2,many,.,TRBV24-1,TGTGCCACCAGTGACCGTTACGGCGGCTATGGCTACACCTTC,CATSDRYGGYGYTF
TRBJ1-5,many,.,TRBV19,TGTGCCAGCAGTATAGGGGGGGCGGCCCAGCATTTT,CASSIGGAAQHF
TRBJ2-3,many,TRBD1,TRBV4-1,TGCGCCAGCAGCCAGCCCCCGACAGGGATAGCAGATACGCAGTATTTT,CASSQPPTGIADTQYF
TRBJ2-7,many,TRBD1,TRBV20-1,TGCAGTGCTTCACAGGGGTCCGCCTACGAGCAGTACTTC,CSASQGSAYEQYF
TRBJ2-1,many,TRBD2,TRBV7-8,TGTGCCAGCAGCTTATCCGGGACTAGTGTCGATGAGCAGTTCTTC,CASSLSGTSVDEQFF
TRBJ1-2,.,.,TRBV30,TGTGCCTGGAACTCGGGACAAAGCTGTGGCTACACCTTC,CAWNSGQSCGYTF
TRBJ1-2,many,.,TRBV19,TGTGCCAGTAGTACCGTTCAGGGTCTCAGCTCCGACTATGGCTACACCTTC,CASSTVQGLSSDYGYTF